This TCR beta chain was retrieved from a study of blood T cell repertoires in COVID-19 (dated by TCRdb to the early 2020s). At the level of the whole study: Samples covering the acute and convalescent phases of COVID-19 were provided by collaborators in the United States, Italy and Spain. A freely available public database, intended as a resource for researchers studying the immune response to SARS-CoV-2, is where the repertoires were released. The prospective study material was composed of cDNA or gDNA derived from T cells, B-cell-depleted T cells, or PBMCs. Deeply sampled blood TCRbeta repertoires from subjects exposed to, actively infected with, or recovered from COVID-19 were included in the dataset. Sample metadata almost always included a de-identified subject ID, COVID-19 status, age in years and sex. Samples were obtained from the ongoing ImmuneRACE study (first 160 participants) and from over 1,000 subjects provided by 6 global collaborators. Where HLA class I and class II types were available, the types were taken from metadata supplied by the sample provider, not from assay-based typing.

Participants in the prospective study were aged about 18 to 95 years, lived in over 20 United States geographic areas, and enrolled through a virtual design. To assign participants to cohorts, the prospective study relied on clinical history that participants themselves reported in a screening survey and a study questionnaire. In the prospective study, whole blood, serum and a nasopharyngeal or oropharyngeal swab were collected from each participant by mobile phlebotomists. Over a 2-month period, participants in the prospective study had the option of providing additional blood draws and questionnaires. Before DNA extraction, prospective study blood samples were shipped either frozen or at room temperature. Ends trimmed: V by 7 bases, J by 5 bases; bases unmatched to a gene: 7. The germline V gene (reference sequence) provides CDR1 MNHNY and CDR2 SVGAGI. The CDR3 contains 13 residues, cysteine and phenylalanine counted. Only the CDR3 DNA is retained, 39 bases long and in frame from the first base.

TCRbeta CDR3 regions were amplified from genomic DNA using the immunoSEQ Assay, a bias-controlled multiplex PCR. Per the source publication's procedure: Within the assay, amplification of reference gene primers was used to estimate how many nucleated cells each sample contained. To quantify the absolute abundance of each unique TCRbeta CDR3 rearrangement, sequence reads were collapsed and filtered. For each sample, productive Simpson clonality was calculated as the square root of Simpson's diversity index across productive rearrangements. The source is immuneACCESS, and TCRdb retained only in-frame sequences with V and J called. Part of the clones is not carried over; for the studies checked, unresolved V genes explain less than half of this, and the remainder is unexplained. V and J calls and clone size are copied from that table; D and trimming were computed from the DNA. In this sample the table shows some 130,000 clones, around 80% of which occur a single time. 2% to 3% of the sample belongs to the ten largest clones.

Study-wide findings and limitations: The quantity of clinical and demographic metadata differed by source and by participant and was supplied without curation.

As for this clone: The specificity of this receptor is unknown. One base away there is no much larger clone; base qualities are not given.

The sequencing input was PBMCs or T cells enriched from blood (not recorded which). This receptor chain uses TRBV6-6 and TRBJ2-7, and 8 junctional nucleotides match TRBD1. This receptor was taken from a man in his forties or fifties with acute COVID-19. The DNA sequence reads TGTGCCAGCACCTCGACAGGGGCCAACGAGCAGTACTTC. Its translation reads: CASTSTGANEQYF.